The subject of this entry is one T cell receptor beta chain. The data were obtained in a study of T cell repertoires in ileal Crohn's disease. Trimming stripped 5 bases from V and 1 base from J, with 12 bases between. CDR3 length equals 15 residues. Germline V gene data show CDR1 as SGHTA and CDR2 as FQGNSA. TCRB immunosequencing input was about 520 nanograms of biopsy DNA per sample. Assay: immunoSEQ multiplex PCR; the TCRdb copy retains only in-frame clones and omits some. The table includes under 35,000 clones, about 82% detected once. Patients were adults with ileal or ileocolonic Crohn's disease needing resection.

J is TRBJ1-3 and V is TRBV7-2, with D tentatively TRBD1 (5 bases). This clonotype originated in an adult with Crohn's disease. The sample was ileal tissue. DNA for the CDR3: TGTGCCAGCAGCCCCAATAGGGGTTCTGGAAACACCATATATTTT. It yields the protein CASSPNRGSGNTIYF.